One sample yielded the 3 T cell receptor beta chains listed below, sequenced in a study of cytomegalovirus exposure and HLA in healthy donors. Use of 60 Vbeta and 13 Jbeta primers characterized the PCR. Only in-frame clones appear in the TCRdb table, and some are missing; sequencing was by immunoSEQ multiplex PCR. The sample records 110,000 to 150,000 clones, roughly four fifths being singletons. Sequenced input: PBMCs. These receptors all come from a male donor in good health and CMV-seronegative.

The rearrangement uses TRBV6-1 and TRBJ1-1, with 7 bases that match TRBD1. Trimming removed 1 base from V and 4 bases from J; junction bases left unmatched: 3. The CDR3 has 14 amino acids. The germline CDR1 and CDR2 sequences are MNHNS and SASEGT. The CDR3 protein is CASSEEGAPTEAFF. In DNA, the CDR3 is TGTGCCAGCAGTGAAGAGGGGGCGCCCACTGAAGCTTTCTTT.

The chain joins TRBV5-1 to TRBJ2-5; the match to TRBD1 covers 7 bases. Germline V lookup: CDR1 SGHRS, CDR2 YFSETQ. V was clipped by 3 bases and J by 2 bases; unmatched bases: 10. The CDR3 extends over 16 amino acids. The CDR3 bases are TGCGCCAGCAGCTCCAGGGACAGCGACGATCAAGAGACCCAGTACTTC. This gives the protein CASSSRDSDDQETQYF.

The chain combines TRBV7-2 with TRBJ2-7; 7 bases agree with TRBD2. After removal of 1 base from V and 0 bases from J, the junction contained 0 bases not matched to a gene. Germline CDR1 reads SGHTA; CDR2 reads FQGNSA. The CDR3 runs to 14 residues. The DNA for the CDR3 is TGTGCCAGCAGCTTAGGGGACTACTCCTACGAGCAGTACTTC. It is translated as CASSLGDYSYEQYF. The full variable domain, its missing parts supplied by reference TRBV7-2 and TRBJ2-7, is GAGVSQSPSNKVTEKGKDVELRCDPISGHTALYWYRQSLGQGLEFLIYFQGNSAPDKSGLPSDRFSAERTGGSVSTLTIQRTQQEDSAVYLCASSLGDYSYEQYFGPGTRLTVT.